The sequence of this T cell receptor beta chain was determined in a study of shared clonotypes between healthy human individuals (TCRdb year 2020). Regarding the complete study: Three men and two women, aged 18 to 49 years, made up the cohort. For each donor, CD4 naive and CD4 memory were each run on three plates, CD8 naive on two plates, and CD8 memory on one plate. Between about 0.85 and 9.5 billion PBMCs per donor were obtained by leukapheresis. The study deeply sequenced blood TCR repertoires of about five healthy adults to estimate repertoire size and the extent of clonotype sharing between individuals. To increase sequencing depth and limit assay-specific biases, different laboratories used diverse techniques to prepare libraries and sequence TCR repertoires.

Broader findings and caveats from the paper: Higher generation probabilities were observed for clonotypes shared by all four sorted-subset donors than for non-shared clonotypes. When a few donors were compared, the shared fraction of clonotypes was roughly 4.8% for naive CD4, more than 3% for naive CD8, 2.3% for memory CD4, and 0.35% to 0.4% for memory CD8. Naive subsets generally had larger estimated clonotype richness than memory subsets did. Because the study included only a small number of donors, the genetic and exposure-history diversity represented was limited. Rarefaction of sorted-subset datasets indicated incomplete sequencing despite the large sequencing depth. Sampling was restricted to blood, and TCR repertoires in tissue are likely to differ from TCR repertoires in blood. Pairwise subsampling led to the expectation that sequencing depth would affect the degree of clonotype sharing among donors.

Donors were healthy HIV-negative adults with no recently reported acute infections or vaccinations. Only Caucasian adults living in Nashville, Tennessee, USA were represented among the donors. CD4+ T cells were enriched through magnetic negative selection, after which naive cells were positively selected on CD45RA and the remaining negative fraction served as the memory subset. Blood was obtained by leukapheresis, after which PBMCs were separated by Ficoll-Histopaque density gradient centrifugation and cryopreserved in liquid nitrogen vapor phase. Analytical flow cytometry was used to check the purity and quantity of every magnetically sorted T cell population. Each sorted fraction had its genomic DNA isolated and then quantified by UV absorbance on a Nanodrop 2000c. As to this clone: The antigen it recognizes is unknown. No much larger clone is present one base from it, and per-base qualities are unavailable. Distinct nucleotide sequences in the sample also encode this CDR3.

From a lookup of the germline V gene, CDR1 and CDR2 are MNHEY and SVGAGI. Relative to germline, V is 0 bases shorter and J is 2 bases shorter, with 11 bases between their ends. Inclusive of the bounding cysteine and phenylalanine, the CDR3 is 15 residues long. Left in the record is the CDR3 DNA by itself, 45 bases read in frame from the first base. Using the deep immunoSEQ assay, TCR CDR3 regions were amplified from genomic DNA by multiplex PCR. For each cell subset, the extracted genomic DNA was distributed evenly across all wells of several immunoSEQ 96-well plates, and each plate served as one replicate. For sorted subsets, roughly 200 ng genomic DNA, equal to tens of thousands of T cell genomes, was loaded into each replicate PCR. The purified libraries were quantified using a Qubit 3.0 fluorometer, sized with a Bioanalyzer 2100, and then quantified again using the KAPA Library Quantification kit. Each immunoSEQ 96-well plate was sequenced on its own single-read 150-cycle Illumina NextSeq 550 flow cell. Under the source paper's analysis protocol: Because only junctional sequences without quality scores were contained in the immunoSEQ output, filtering matching that applied to full-length reads could not be performed. To assign V/J genes and CDR3, sequences were annotated using PyIR, a Python wrapper for IgBLAST v1.9, with IMGT germline references. Any read was removed if the V/J assignment was weak (E-value above 1e-6), the CDR3 was missing, or the read contained stop codons, out-of-frame junctions, or ambiguous translated residues. V3J clonotypes were defined as sequences sharing the same inferred V gene, J gene, and CDR3 amino acid sequence. To compute the percentage overlap between repertoires, the number of shared unique clonotypes was divided by the size of the smaller repertoire. RTK rarefaction, the Chao1 estimator, and Recon v2.1 estimates of unobserved clonotypes were used to assess repertoire richness. Generation probabilities for all TCRbeta clonotypes obtained by the gDNA method from several donors were computed using OLGA. TCRdb carries this immuneACCESS record with in-frame sequences only. Its versions omit some clonotypes, under half of them owing to an unresolved V gene in the studies checked, with the rest unexplained. The DNA gave D and trimming, while V, J and clone size come from that table. The sample includes just over 2,000,000 clones, with 85% to 95% observed a single time. The ten largest clones represent 0.13% of the sample.

The receptor comes from a man younger than 30 in good health. The specimen sequenced was naive CD4+ T cells sorted from blood. The cell subset or site label, read with the paper, signifies: CD45RA+ positively selected. The chain was built from TRBV6-5 and TRBJ2-7; 5 matching bases give a weak D call of TRBD2. The sequence in DNA is TGTGCCAGCAGTTACTCTTGGACGGGGACCTACGAGCAGTACTTC. Translated, this is CASSYSWTGTYEQYF.